A single sample is the source of the 10 T cell receptor beta chains below, sequenced in a study of molecular identifiers for immune sequencing clone quantification. MiXCR was run by TCRdb on the PCR reads, yielding one entry per CDR3 protein. The table includes about half a million distinct CDR3 sequences, roughly a fifth detected once. Material for sequencing was naive CD8+ T cells from blood, with Jurkat cell RNA spiked in. Noted subset: FACS-sorted CD8+CD4-CCR7+CD45RA+ naive T cells. Receptors originate from a human donor in good health. Some libraries in this study had Jurkat cell RNA spiked in.

This clonotype came up a few times. The rearrangement joins TRBV4-3 to TRBJ2-7, with TRBD1 matching 8 bases. The CDR3 contains 14 residues. After removal of 4 bases from V and 4 bases from J, the junction contained 6 bases not matched to a gene. CDR1 is LGHNA, CDR2 YSLEER, per germline. CDR3 sequence reads: CASSPRTGWYEQYF. CDR3 coding DNA: TGCGCCAGCAGCCCCAGGACAGGGTGGTACGAGCAGTACTTC.

About this clonotype itself: Given a much more abundant clone one base away, this may be a read error. The chain is built from TRBV29-1 and TRBJ1-2; weak D call: TRBD1 (5 bases). The CDR3 extends over 15 amino acids. Germline assignment: CDR1 SQVTM and CDR2 ANQGSEA. The CDR3 is CSAEAPTDSNYGYTF. The CDR3 nucleotides are TGCAGCGCTGAAGCCCCGACAGATTCTAACTATGGCTACACCTTC.

This clonotype was recorded a few times. This sequence joins TRBV9 and TRBJ1-6; D call uncertain. The CDR3 runs to 13 residues. The germline V and J ends were trimmed by 0 bases and 10 bases, with 8 bases remaining between them. CDR1 and CDR2 from the germline V gene are SGDLS and YYNGEE. CDR3 region: CASSVVEVSPLHF. The CDR3 bases are TGTGCCAGCAGCGTAGTGGAGGTGTCACCCCTCCACTTT.

In its sample, this clonotype was seen many times. This rearrangement joins TRBV4-1 to TRBJ1-3; 8 positions match TRBD1. The CDR3 is 17 amino acids. CDR1 and CDR2 (germline): MGHRA, YSYEKL. The V and J ends lost 0 bases and 6 bases, in that order; junction bases with no gene match: 10. The CDR3 protein is CASSQDPRTGYENTIYF. As DNA, the CDR3 is TGCGCCAGCAGCCAAGATCCACGGACAGGGTACGAAAACACCATATATTTT.

A single count supports this clonotype. A much larger clone is a single base away; this may be a read error. This chain uses TRBV12-5 with TRBJ1-1, with TRBD1 identical over 8 bases. CDR1 is LGHNT and CDR2 is FRNRAP in the germline V gene. The CDR3 has 15 amino acids. Trimming removed 5 bases from V and 4 bases from J; junction bases left unmatched: 9. CDR3 nucleotides: TGTGCTAGTGGTCTAGCAGGGGGCGCGGGCACTGAAGCTTTCTTT. Translating it yields CASGLAGGAGTEAFF.

A word on this clonotype: A much larger clone differs by one base, so this may be a read error. The V and J genes are TRBV27 and TRBJ1-5; D might be TRBD1 (6 bases). V lost 7 bases to trimming and J lost 2 bases, with 21 bases between them. Germline CDR1 reads MNHEY; CDR2 reads SMNVEV (reference sequence). CDR3 length equals 17 residues. For the CDR3, the DNA is TGTGCCAGCAAATCCATAGGGGGACTGTTTGGCAATCAGCCCCAGCATTTT. Translation gives CASKSIGGLFGNQPQHF.

This clonotype showed up just a few times. This chain connects TRBV11-2 to TRBJ2-3; 12 nucleotides align to TRBD2. Germline V gene lookup returns CDR1 SGHAT and CDR2 FQNNGV. The V and J ends lost 1 base and 0 bases, in that order; junction bases with no gene match: 5. The CDR3 is made up of 18 amino acids. The CDR3 loop reads CASSLGLAGGTSTDTQYF. The CDR3 DNA sequence: TGTGCCAGCAGCTTAGGGCTAGCGGGAGGGACCAGCACAGATACGCAGTATTTT.

The chain combines TRBV7-6 with TRBJ2-1; possible D gene TRBD2, 5 bases. CDR1 is SGHVS and CDR2 is FNYEAQ in the germline V gene. The CDR3 has 16 amino acids. V was trimmed by 8 bases and J by 0 bases, leaving 17 bases between them. This CDR3 is CASGSGEESSYNEQFF. Here the CDR3 DNA reads TGTGCCAGCGGCTCCGGGGAAGAGAGCTCCTACAATGAGCAGTTCTTC.

This clonotype has a count of ten or more. This chain joins TRBV7-9 and TRBJ1-1; 9 positions match TRBD1. Germline assignment: CDR1 SEHNR and CDR2 FQNEAQ (reference sequence). Trimming cost V 1 base and J 0 bases; bases outside gene matches: 3. CDR3 length: 16 residues. The CDR3 protein is CASSLVGQGMNTEAFF. In DNA form, the CDR3 reads TGTGCCAGCAGCTTAGTGGGACAGGGAATGAACACTGAAGCTTTCTTT.

Notes on this clonotype: This CDR3 fails to terminate in the conserved phenylalanine or tryptophan, so it likely reflects a read error. J is TRBJ2-7 and V is TRBV27; D gene unclear. The CDR3 has 12 amino acids. Germline CDR1 and CDR2: MNHEY and SMNVEV (reference sequence). Trimming removed 2 bases from V and 5 bases from J, with 7 bases in between. In nucleotides, the CDR3 is TGTGCCAGCAGTTTAGTTGGCCACGAGCAGTACCTC. Residues: CASSLVGHEQYL.